The clone carrying this T cell receptor beta chain was observed a handful of times. The sample originates from a study of technical replicates of blood from a handful of donors. Germline V CDR1 and CDR2: LNHNV, YYDKDF (reference sequence). The V gene lost 4 bases and the J gene lost 1 base, with 10 bases spanning the gap. There are 14 residues in the CDR3. Using immunoSEQ multiplex PCR, the repertoire was profiled, and TCRdb retains in-frame clones only, with some absent. The sample carries some 62,000 clones, roughly 86% recorded once. The sequence was obtained from a human donor in good health. Some clones in this sample may be carry-over from other donors' samples. The gene calls are TRBV15 and TRBJ1-2, with D tentatively TRBD1 (5 bases). Specimen: PBMCs. Here the CDR3 reads CATSIRQSNYGYTF. CDR3 in DNA: TGTGCCACCAGCATTAGACAGAGTAACTATGGCTACACCTTC.